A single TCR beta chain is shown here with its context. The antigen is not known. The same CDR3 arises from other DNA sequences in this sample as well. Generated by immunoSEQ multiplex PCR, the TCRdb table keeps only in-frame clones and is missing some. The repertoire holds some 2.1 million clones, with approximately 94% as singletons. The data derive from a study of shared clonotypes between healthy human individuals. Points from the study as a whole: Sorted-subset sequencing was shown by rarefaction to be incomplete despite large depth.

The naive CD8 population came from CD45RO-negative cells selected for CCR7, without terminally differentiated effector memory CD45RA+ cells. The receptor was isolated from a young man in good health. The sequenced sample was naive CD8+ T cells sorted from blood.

The CDR3 DNA reads TGTGCCAGCCGACAGTACGAGCAGTACTTC. Its translation: CASRQYEQYF. The chain couples TRBV6-1 to TRBJ2-7; TRBD1 might be the D (5 bases). The CDR3 has 10 amino acids. With 8 bases removed from V and 4 bases from J, the gap between germline ends came to 6 bases. Germline CDR1 is MNHNS and CDR2 is SASEGT.